This T cell receptor beta chain was observed in a study of T cells after yellow fever vaccination. TCR cDNA, made by 5'RACE template switching, carried an added universal primer site and UMIs. TCRdb analysed the 5' RACE reads with MiXCR anew, one entry per CDR3 protein. The sample lists 100,000 or so distinct CDR3 sequences, about 8.8% seen once, with approximately 17% in the top ten. Study-wide results and caveats: Re-detected after boosting: most primary clones, about 96% of CD4 and roughly 88% of CD8. Relatively few clonotypes were ones that appeared in both CD4 and CD8 compartments. Although the secondary response was weaker, it peaked faster, at day 5 versus 15.

The CDR3 is 14 amino acids. CDR1 and CDR2 from the germline V gene are LNHDA and SQIVND (reference sequence). Trimming took 3 bases from V and 3 from J, leaving 11 bases between them. The chain carries TRBV19 and TRBJ2-5; D uncertain. The specimen comprised CD8+ T cells not binding an NS4B(214-222) dextramer, sorted from PBMCs, sampled less than 16 days after the first yellow fever vaccination. The source is a man aged 18 to 29 who received the YFV17D yellow fever vaccine. CDR3 bases: TGTGCCAGTAGTATCATTTTGGGGAAAGAGACCCAGTACTTC. Translating it yields CASSIILGKETQYF.